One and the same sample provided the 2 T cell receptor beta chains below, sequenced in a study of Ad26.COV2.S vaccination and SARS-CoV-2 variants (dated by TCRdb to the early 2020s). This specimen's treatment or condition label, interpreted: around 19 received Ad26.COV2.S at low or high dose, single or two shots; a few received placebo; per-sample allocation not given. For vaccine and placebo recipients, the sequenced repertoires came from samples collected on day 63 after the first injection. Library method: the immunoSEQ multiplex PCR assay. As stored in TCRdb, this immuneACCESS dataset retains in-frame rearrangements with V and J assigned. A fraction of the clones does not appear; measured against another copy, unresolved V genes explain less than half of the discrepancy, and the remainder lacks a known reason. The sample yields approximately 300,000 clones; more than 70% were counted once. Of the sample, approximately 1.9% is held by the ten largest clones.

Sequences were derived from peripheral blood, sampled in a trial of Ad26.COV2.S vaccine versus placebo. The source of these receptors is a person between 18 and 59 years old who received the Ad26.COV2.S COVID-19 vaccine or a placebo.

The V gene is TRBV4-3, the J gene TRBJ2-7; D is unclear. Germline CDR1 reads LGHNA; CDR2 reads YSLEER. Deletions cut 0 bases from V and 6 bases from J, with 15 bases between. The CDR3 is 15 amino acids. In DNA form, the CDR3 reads TGCGCCAGCAGCCAAGACCCCAGCCAAGACGCCGAGCAGTACTTC. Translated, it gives CASSQDPSQDAEQYF.

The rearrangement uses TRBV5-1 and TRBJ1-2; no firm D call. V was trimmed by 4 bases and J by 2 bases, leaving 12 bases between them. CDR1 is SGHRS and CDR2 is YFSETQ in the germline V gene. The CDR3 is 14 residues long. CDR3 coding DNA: TGCGCCAGCAGCGCCCTGGACCGAAACTATGGCTACACCTTC. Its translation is CASSALDRNYGYTF.